This TCR beta chain was observed in a study of shared clonotypes between healthy human individuals. Study observations and caveats: Blood was the only sampled material, and tissue repertoires likely differ.

For this clone: Its antigen is unknown.

After removal of 7 bases from V and 1 base from J, the junction contained 9 bases not matched to a gene. The germline V gene has CDR1 SNHLY and CDR2 FYNNEI. CDR3 size: 17 residues. Assay runs were performed at deep level. Each PCR replicate run on unsorted PBMC took in 300 to 350 ng DNA, 25,000 to 30,000 T cell genomes. Sequencing used immunoSEQ multiplex PCR; TCRdb keeps in-frame clones, though not all of them. Of hundreds of thousands of clones listed, more than 70% are singletons. The sequencing input was PBMCs. V gene TRBV2 combines with J gene TRBJ2-5; 13 positions match TRBD2. This TCR came from a middle-aged woman in good health. Some clones in this sample may be carry-over from other donors' samples. CDR3 loop: CASTKGLAGNSQETQYF. The CDR3 DNA follows: TGTGCCAGCACCAAGGGACTAGCGGGAAACTCCCAAGAGACCCAGTACTTC.